These T cell receptor beta chains were read from a single sample in a study of CD8 T cells in ankylosing spondylitis. MiXCR, applied by TCRdb to the 5' RACE reads, yields one record per CDR3 protein. Here the sample spans 150,000 to 200,000 distinct CDR3 sequences, about 16% being singletons. Sequencing used blood, either unsorted or a sorted T cell fraction (not recorded which). These receptors were obtained from a male donor with ankylosing spondylitis or in good health (not recorded which). CDR3s include the opening cysteine and the closing phenylalanine or tryptophan. A D gene is named only where the DNA matches it firmly. Clone size is shown for a subset of rows, as once, few, many or a class of expanded clone.

d_call,j_call,v_call,clone_size,cdr3_aa,cdr3_nt
TRBD2,TRBJ2-7,TRBV20-1,many,CSARDPSGSSYEQYF,TGCAGTGCTAGAGATCCCAGCGGGAGCTCCTACGAGCAGTACTTC
-,TRBJ1-5,TRBV20-1,many,CSGRSGGRNQPQHF,TGCAGTGGGCGCTCCGGAGGTCGAAATCAGCCCCAGCATTTT
-,TRBJ2-7,TRBV29-1,medium-sized,CSVLSDEQYF,TGCAGCGTTCTATCGGACGAGCAGTACTTC
TRBD1,TRBJ2-7,TRBV7-9,many,CASSPTTGPASEQYF,TGTGCCAGCAGCCCGACGACAGGGCCCGCCTCCGAGCAGTACTTC
-,TRBJ2-2,TRBV28,many,CASSPGTPNTGELFF,TGTGCCAGCAGCCCCGGGACACCGAACACCGGGGAGCTGTTTTTT
TRBD1,TRBJ2-3,TRBV29-1,-,CSAPRDREGTDTQYF,TGCAGCGCGCCCAGGGACAGGGAAGGCACAGATACGCAGTATTTT
-,TRBJ1-1,TRBV18,few,CASSPLDQGTEAFF,TGTGCCAGCTCGCCGCTAGACCAGGGCACTGAAGCTTTCTTT
TRBD1,TRBJ2-4,TRBV12-3/TRBV12-4,-,CASCLRGQVKGVAKNIQYF,TGTGCCAGCTGTTTAAGGGGGCAGGTTAAAGGAGTAGCCAAAAACATTCAGTACTTC
-,TRBJ2-4,TRBV27,-,CASSGPGDIQYF,TGTGCCAGCAGTGGGCCGGGGGACATTCAGTACTTC
TRBD2,TRBJ2-1,TRBV5-1,many,CASSLVLAGGTVDNEQFF,TGCGCCAGCAGCTTGGTCCTAGCGGGAGGGACCGTGGACAATGAGCAGTTCTTC
-,TRBJ1-5,TRBV3-1,few,CASSQDSSGHQPQHF,TGTGCCAGCAGCCAAGACAGTTCCGGGCATCAGCCCCAGCATTTT
TRBD1,TRBJ2-3,TRBV29-1,many,CSVDGTGSVDTQYF,TGCAGCGTTGATGGGACAGGGAGTGTGGATACGCAGTATTTT
-,TRBJ2-7,TRBV10-3,-,CAISEVPAMGQYF,TGTGCCATCAGTGAGGTTCCGGCGATGGGGCAGTACTTC
-,TRBJ2-5,TRBV7-8,-,CASSQRRTAQETQYF,TGTGCCAGCAGCCAACGAAGGACAGCCCAAGAGACCCAGTACTTC
-,TRBJ1-5,TRBV28,many,CASSSPPGGSNQPQHF,TGTGCCAGCAGTTCACCCCCTGGGGGGAGCAATCAGCCCCAGCATTTT
-,TRBJ2-1,TRBV7-6,-,CASSLKRNEQFF,TGTGCCAGCAGCTTAAAAAGAAATGAGCAGTTCTTC
-,TRBJ2-7,TRBV19,many,CASSMLGSYEQYF,TGTGCCAGTAGTATGCTGGGATCCTACGAGCAGTACTTC
-,TRBJ2-2,TRBV6-6,many,CASKLPTGELFF,TGTGCCAGCAAGCTGCCCACCGGGGAGCTGTTTTTT
-,TRBJ2-7,TRBV28,many,CASSWASASYEQYF,TGTGCCAGCAGTTGGGCTAGCGCAAGCTACGAGCAGTACTTC
TRBD1,TRBJ1-5,TRBV20-1,many,CSALARTGNQPQHF,TGCAGTGCCCTAGCCAGGACAGGGAATCAGCCCCAGCATTTT
TRBD2,TRBJ2-7,TRBV5-1,few,CASSRGTSGTYEQYF,TGCGCCAGCAGCAGGGGGACTAGCGGGACGTACGAGCAGTACTTC
TRBD1,TRBJ1-4,TRBV12-3/TRBV12-4,few,CASSWGQLNEKLFF,TGTGCCAGCAGTTGGGGACAGCTTAATGAAAAACTGTTTTTT
-,TRBJ2-3,TRBV18,-,CASSYLTQGSTDTQYF,TGTGCCAGCTCATACCTCACGCAGGGGAGCACAGATACGCAGTATTTT
TRBD2,TRBJ2-7,TRBV3-1,many,CASSQDMGQRDGVREQYF,TGTGCCAGCAGCCAAGATATGGGCCAGCGGGATGGAGTGAGGGAGCAGTACTTC
TRBD1,TRBJ2-3,TRBV20-1,many,CSALDRESTDTQYF,TGCAGTGCTCTGGACAGGGAAAGCACAGATACGCAGTATTTT
TRBD1,TRBJ2-3,TRBV12-3/TRBV12-4,few,CASSLRGAGGIDTQYF,TGTGCCAGCAGCTTAAGGGGCGCAGGGGGAATAGATACGCAGTATTTT
-,TRBJ1-2,TRBV3-1,-,CASSQATYGYTF,TGTGCCAGCAGCCAAGCAACATACGGCTACACCTTC